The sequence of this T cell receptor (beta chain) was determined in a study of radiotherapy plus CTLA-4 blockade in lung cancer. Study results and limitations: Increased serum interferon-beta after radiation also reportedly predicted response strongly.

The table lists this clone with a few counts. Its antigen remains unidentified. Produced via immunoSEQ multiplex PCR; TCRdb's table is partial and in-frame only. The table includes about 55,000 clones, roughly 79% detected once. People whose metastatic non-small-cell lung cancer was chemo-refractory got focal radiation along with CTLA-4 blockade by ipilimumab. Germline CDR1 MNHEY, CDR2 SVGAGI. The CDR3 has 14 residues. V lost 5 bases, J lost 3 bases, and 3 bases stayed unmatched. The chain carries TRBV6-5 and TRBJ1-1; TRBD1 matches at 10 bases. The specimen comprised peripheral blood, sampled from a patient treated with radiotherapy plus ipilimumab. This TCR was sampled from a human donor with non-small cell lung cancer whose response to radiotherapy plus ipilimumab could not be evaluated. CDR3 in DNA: TGTGCCAGCAGTCCGGGACAGGGGTACACTGAAGCTTTCTTT. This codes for CASSPGQGYTEAFF.